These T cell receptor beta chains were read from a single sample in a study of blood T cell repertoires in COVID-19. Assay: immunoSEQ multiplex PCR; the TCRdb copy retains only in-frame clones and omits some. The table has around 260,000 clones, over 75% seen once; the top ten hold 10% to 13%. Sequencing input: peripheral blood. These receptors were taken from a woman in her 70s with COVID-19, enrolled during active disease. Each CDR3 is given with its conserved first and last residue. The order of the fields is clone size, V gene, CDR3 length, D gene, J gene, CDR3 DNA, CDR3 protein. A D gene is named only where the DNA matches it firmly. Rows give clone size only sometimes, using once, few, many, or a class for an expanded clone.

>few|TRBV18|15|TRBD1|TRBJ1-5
TGTGCCAGCTCGTCCGGGACAGGGGGCAATCAGCCCCAGCATTTT
CASSSGTGGNQPQHF
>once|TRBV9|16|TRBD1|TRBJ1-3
TGTGCCAGCAGCGAGAGGGGACAGTTCTCTGGAAACACCATATATTTT
CASSERGQFSGNTIYF
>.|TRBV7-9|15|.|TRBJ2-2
TGTGCCAGCAGCCCAGACAGGATAAACACCGGGGAGCTGTTTTTT
CASSPDRINTGELFF
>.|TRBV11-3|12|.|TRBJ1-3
TGTGCCAGCAGCCCAGGGGGAAACACCATATATTTT
CASSPGGNTIYF
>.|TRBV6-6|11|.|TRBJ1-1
TGTGCCAGCAGCAGAAAAAGCGACGCTTTCTTT
CASSRKSDAFF
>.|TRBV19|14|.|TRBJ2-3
TGTGCCAGTAGTCGGGACTGGGGCACAGATACGCAGTATTTT
CASSRDWGTDTQYF
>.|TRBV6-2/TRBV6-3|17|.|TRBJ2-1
TGTGCCAGCAGTTACCCCTCAGATCGGAGCTCCTACAATGAGCAGTTCTTC
CASSYPSDRSSYNEQFF
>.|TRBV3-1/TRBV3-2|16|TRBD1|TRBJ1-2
TGTGCCAGCAGCCAACCACGGACAGGGTACAACTATGGCTACACCTTC
CASSQPRTGYNYGYTF
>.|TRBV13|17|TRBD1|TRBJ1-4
TGTGCCAGCACCCTACAGGGGCGGATCGCAACTAATGAAAAACTGTTTTTT
CASTLQGRIATNEKLFF
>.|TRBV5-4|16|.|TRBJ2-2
TGTGCCAGCAGCTTGGCCGGGGGGCGCGTCACCGGGGAGCTGTTTTTT
CASSLAGGRVTGELFF
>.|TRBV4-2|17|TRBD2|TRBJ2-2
TGTGCCAGCAGCCCCGTGGGTGCGGGAGGATCAACCGGGGAGCTGTTTTTT
CASSPVGAGGSTGELFF
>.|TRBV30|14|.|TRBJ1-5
TGTGCCTGGAGTAGGGGAAATCGGGATCAGCCCCAGCATTTT
CAWSRGNRDQPQHF
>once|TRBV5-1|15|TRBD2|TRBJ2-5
TGCGCCAGCAGCGTCATTCCGGGAGGCCAAGAGACCCAGTACTTC
CASSVIPGGQETQYF
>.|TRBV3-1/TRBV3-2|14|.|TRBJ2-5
TGTGCCAGCAGCCAAGATTACACCCAAGAGACCCAGTACTTC
CASSQDYTQETQYF
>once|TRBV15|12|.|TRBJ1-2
TGTGCCACCAGCAGAGGGAGGGATGGCTACACCTTC
CATSRGRDGYTF
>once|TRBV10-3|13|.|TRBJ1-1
TGTGCCATCAGTGAGTTCTCGTTTACTGAAGCTTTCTTT
CAISEFSFTEAFF
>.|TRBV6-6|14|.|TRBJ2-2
TGTGCCAGCAAAGGGGACTCGGCCACCGGGGAGCTGTTTTTT
CASKGDSATGELFF
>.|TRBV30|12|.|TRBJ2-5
TGTGCCTGGAGTGTGGGGGGAGAGACCCAGTACTTC
CAWSVGGETQYF
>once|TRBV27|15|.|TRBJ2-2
TGTGCCAGCAGTCCTTACAGGGCCCAGCCCGGGGAGCTGTTTTTT
CASSPYRAQPGELFF
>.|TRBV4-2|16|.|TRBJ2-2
TGTGCCAGCAGCCAAGAGTTAGCGACGAACACCGGGGAGCTGTTTTTT
CASSQELATNTGELFF
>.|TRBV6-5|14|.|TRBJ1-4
TGTGCCAGCAGACCCCAGGGCGGGAGGGAAAAACTGTTTTTT
CASRPQGGREKLFF
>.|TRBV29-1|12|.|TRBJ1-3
TGCAGCGTTGACGAGGGAATGCACACCATATATTTT
CSVDEGMHTIYF
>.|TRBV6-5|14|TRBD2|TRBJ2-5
TGTGCCAGCAGTTGGGGACTAGGAAAAGAGACCCAGTACTTC
CASSWGLGKETQYF